What follows are 27 T cell receptor beta chains derived from one specimen sequenced in a study of shared clonotypes between healthy human individuals. Libraries were prepared by immunoSEQ multiplex PCR; TCRdb keeps only in-frame clonotypes and omits some of them. The sample records over a million clones, around three quarters being singletons. Input material: memory CD4+ T cells from PBMCs. Noted subset: CD45RA-negative fraction. Source of these receptors: a man in his late teens or twenties in good health. Some clones in this sample may be carry-over from other donors' samples.

The chain employs TRBV11-2 and TRBJ1-2, with D unclear. The CDR3 is 14 residues long. V was cut by 4 bases and J by 1 base, with 10 bases left in between. The germline CDR1 and CDR2 sequences are SGHAT and FQNNGV. In nucleotides, the CDR3 is TGTGCCAGCAGCTCCCCTCGGCTTAACTATGGCTACACCTTC. Residues: CASSSPRLNYGYTF.

This clone occurred a few times. The chain combines TRBV27 with TRBJ2-3; D might be TRBD1 or TRBD2, each matching 5 bases. This CDR3 is 15 amino acids long. The germline V gene has CDR1 MNHEY and CDR2 SMNVEV (reference sequence). The V end was cut by 10 bases, the J end by 2 bases, with 19 bases between. Here the CDR3 DNA reads TGTGCCAACTGGACGGGGCGGCCCAACACAGATACGCAGTATTTT. Translated, it gives CANWTGRPNTDTQYF.

This clone has more than one count but fewer than ten. The CDR3 region has the DNA TGTGCCAGCAGCCGTCGAGCCTTTCGGGGGGGCACTGAAGCTTTCTTT. Amino acids: CASSRRAFRGGTEAFF. This chain connects TRBV14 to TRBJ1-1; maybe TRBD1 (5 bases). V lost 4 bases and J lost 4, with 19 bases in between. Germline-derived CDR1 and CDR2 are SGHDN and FVKESK. The CDR3 extends over 16 amino acids.

The V and J genes are TRBV30 and TRBJ1-5; the D is unclear. There are 13 residues in the CDR3. The V gene's germline CDR1 is GTSNPN and CDR2 SVGIG (reference sequence). Trimming took off 2 bases at V and 1 base at J, with 6 bases between the two ends. The CDR3 protein is CAWSTRSNQPQHF. CDR3 sequence (DNA): TGTGCCTGGAGTACCCGAAGCAATCAGCCCCAGCATTTT.

The chain couples TRBV11-3 to TRBJ2-1; 13 nucleotides line up with TRBD2. V lost 1 base to trimming and J lost 7 bases; unmatched junction nucleotides: 10. This CDR3 spans 18 amino acids. Germline V gene lookup returns CDR1 SGHNT and CDR2 YENEEA. CDR3 residues: CASSLAPGLAGPLNEQFF. CDR3 DNA sequence: TGTGCCAGCAGCTTAGCTCCGGGACTAGCGGGACCACTAAATGAGCAGTTCTTC. The variable domain in full, completed from reference TRBV11-3 and TRBJ2-1, reads EAGVVQSPRYKIIEKKQPVAFWCNPISGHNTLYWYLQNLGQGPELLIRYENEEAVDDSQLPKDRFSAERLKGVDSTLKIQPAELGDSAVYLCASSLAPGLAGPLNEQFFGPGTRLTVL.

The V gene is TRBV4-1, the J gene TRBJ2-1; 13 positions agree with TRBD2. V gave up 5 bases and J gave up 2 bases; unmatched junction bases: 3. The CDR3 is 16 amino acids. Germline assignment: CDR1 MGHRA and CDR2 YSYEKL. The CDR3 coding sequence is TGCGCCAGCAGCGACGGACTAGCGGGAGCCTACAATGAGCAGTTCTTC. Amino acids: CASSDGLAGAYNEQFF.

This clone was seen only once. This sequence may be a read error, since a much larger clone differs from it by one base. This specimen includes other DNA sequences encoding the same CDR3. Here the CDR3 reads CSASGKETQYF. The CDR3 DNA is TGCAGTGCTAGCGGCAAAGAGACCCAGTACTTC. The chain has TRBV20-1 and TRBJ2-5; D remains unclear. CDR1 DFQATT and CDR2 SNEGSKA come from the germline V gene (reference sequence). Trimming stripped 3 bases from V and 3 bases from J, with 5 bases between. This CDR3 contains 11 residues.

V and J are TRBV4-1 and TRBJ1-4; D is undetermined. CDR3 length: 15 amino acids. V was trimmed by 0 bases and J by 3 bases, leaving 8 bases between them. CDR1 and CDR2 from the germline V gene are MGHRA and YSYEKL. The CDR3 coding sequence is TGCGCCAGCAGCCAAGAAAAAGGTTCTAATGAAAAACTGTTTTTT. Encoded protein: CASSQEKGSNEKLFF.

This clone was counted only a few times. The chain recombines TRBV6-5 with TRBJ2-2, with D possibly matching TRBD1 (6 bases). The CDR3 extends over 14 amino acids. The ends were cut back, 6 bases at V and 1 base at J, with 9 bases in the middle. Germline V gene data show CDR1 as MNHEY and CDR2 as SVGAGI. CDR3 region: CASRMTGNTGELFF. CDR3 in DNA: TGTGCCAGCAGGATGACAGGGAACACCGGGGAGCTGTTTTTT.

The V call is TRBV30, the J call TRBJ2-7; D is unclear. V was trimmed by 0 bases and J by 4 bases, leaving 10 bases between them. Germline CDR1 reads GTSNPN; CDR2 reads SVGIG (reference sequence). The CDR3 is 13 residues long. CDR3: CAWSVPPKYEQYF. In DNA form, the CDR3 reads TGTGCCTGGAGTGTACCCCCCAAATACGAGCAGTACTTC.

This chain joins TRBV4-2 and TRBJ2-7, with D perhaps matching TRBD2 (6 bases). V lost 0 bases and J 6 bases, leaving 18 bases between the germline ends. This CDR3 has 16 amino acids. CDR1 and CDR2 from the germline V gene are LGHNA and YNFKEQ. CDR3 region: CASSQDLELAGLEQYF. The CDR3 nucleotides read TGTGCCAGCAGCCAAGATCTAGAACTAGCAGGTCTCGAGCAGTACTTC.

The rearrangement uses TRBV29-1 and TRBJ2-3; 7 bases line up with TRBD1. The junction had 12 bases not matched to a gene; V was cut back by 5 bases and J by 1 base. In germline, CDR1 is SQVTM, CDR2 ANQGSEA. The CDR3 spans 16 residues. The CDR3 here is CSVTKTGRRGTDTQYF. The CDR3 nucleotides read TGCAGCGTTACTAAGACAGGGCGGCGTGGCACAGATACGCAGTATTTT.

The chain joins TRBV28 to TRBJ1-2; TRBD1 matches at 10 bases. Per the germline V gene, CDR1 is MDHEN and CDR2 is SYDVKM. V shed 6 bases and J 12 bases; nucleotides not matched to a gene: 7. The CDR3 has 12 residues. The CDR3 DNA reads TGTGCCAGCAGGGGGACAGGGGCCGTAGACACCTTC. It is translated as CASRGTGAVDTF.

The chain employs TRBV15 and TRBJ2-1; 7 bases agree with TRBD2. Trimming cost V 0 bases and J 0 bases; bases outside gene matches: 5. The CDR3 runs to 17 residues. Germline lookup yields CDR1 LNHNV and CDR2 YYDKDF (reference sequence). The CDR3 bases are TGTGCCACCAGCAGAGACGACCTAGCGGACTCCTACAATGAGCAGTTCTTC. It translates to CATSRDDLADSYNEQFF.

The chain uses TRBV7-8 and TRBJ2-6; TRBD1 matches 10 bases. Germline CDR1 and CDR2: SGHVS and FQNEAQ. CDR3 size: 17 residues. With V trimmed by 4 bases and J by 1 base, 4 bases remained unmatched. The DNA for the CDR3 is TGTGCCAGCAGCTCGGGACAGGGGCGGTCTGGGGCCAACGTCCTGACTTTC. It yields the protein CASSSGQGRSGANVLTF.

CDR3 residues: CASSLGVAEQYF. The CDR3 DNA reads TGTGCCAGCAGCTTAGGGGTGGCCGAGCAGTACTTC. The chain recombines TRBV7-9 with TRBJ2-7; no clear D. The V gene lost 1 base and the J gene lost 6 bases, with 7 bases spanning the gap. The CDR3 is 12 amino acids. Germline values: CDR1 SEHNR, CDR2 FQNEAQ (reference sequence). Using reference TRBV7-9 and TRBJ2-7 for the parts outside the CDR3, the full variable domain is DTGVSQNPRHKITKRGQNVTFRCDPISEHNRLYWYRQTLGQGPEFLTYFQNEAQLEKSRLLSDRFSAERPKGSFSTLEIQRTEQGDSAMYLCASSLGVAEQYFGPGTRLTVT.

This clone was observed a few times. This rearrangement joins TRBV20-1 to TRBJ1-1, with D unresolved. The CDR3 spans 11 residues. Trimming shortened V by 3 bases and J by 7 bases, and 9 bases separated the two germline ends. The germline CDR1 and CDR2 sequences are DFQATT and SNEGSKA (reference sequence). The CDR3 DNA follows: TGCAGTGCTAGTAAATCCTTTGAAGCTTTCTTT. This codes for CSASKSFEAFF.

This clone came up a few times. This rearrangement joins TRBV2 to TRBJ1-2; 7 bases align to TRBD1. The V segment lost 10 bases and the J segment 4 bases; nucleotides outside the gene matches: 9. Germline CDR1 is SNHLY and CDR2 is FYNNEI. The CDR3 runs 13 residues. CDR3 sequence reads: CATRGDSGYGYTF. The CDR3 DNA is TGTGCCACCAGAGGGGACAGCGGCTATGGCTACACCTTC.

This clone came up once. V and J are TRBV19 and TRBJ2-1; TRBD2 is a possible D gene (5 bases). The CDR3 totals 14 residues. Trimming shortened V by 8 bases and J by 10 bases, and 21 bases separated the two germline ends. Per germline, CDR1 LNHDA and CDR2 SQIVND (reference sequence). The CDR3 DNA follows: TGTGCCAGTGGATCCAGGACGGAGGTGGGAGAGCAGTTCTTC. Translation gives CASGSRTEVGEQFF.

The gene calls are TRBV28 and TRBJ2-5, with 7 bases that match TRBD1. The J call is uncertain, as TRBJ2-7 better fits the DNA end. Germline V CDR1 and CDR2: MDHEN, SYDVKM. This CDR3 is built from 15 residues. The CDR3 bases are TGTGCCAGCAGCACGTGGCGCGACAGGGTTAACGAGCAGTACTTC. This codes for CASSTWRDRVNEQYF.

The V and J genes are TRBV7-6 and TRBJ2-3, with D possibly being TRBD1 (6 bases). V gave up 4 bases and J gave up 4 bases, with 12 bases separating them. The CDR3 is made up of 14 amino acids. CDR1 SGHVS and CDR2 FNYEAQ come from the germline V gene. Here the CDR3 DNA reads TGTGCCAGCAGCTCAGGACAGTTGGCAGATACGCAGTATTTT. Its translation is CASSSGQLADTQYF. Combining the CDR3 with reference TRBV7-6 and TRBJ2-3 gives the whole variable domain GAGVSQSPRYKVTKRGQDVALRCDPISGHVSLYWYRQALGQGPEFLTYFNYEAQQDKSGLPNDRFSAERPEGSISTLTIQRTEQRDSAMYRCASSSGQLADTQYFGPGTRLTVL.

V and J are TRBV6-1 and TRBJ2-5, with 8 positions matching TRBD1. The ends lost 3 bases at V and 5 bases at J; junction bases unmatched: 14. CDR1 and CDR2 (germline): MNHNS, SASEGT. This CDR3 has 17 amino acids. CDR3 DNA: TGTGCCAGCAGTGACCGGGCAGGGGGCGCGGTTCGGGAGACCCAGTACTTC. This translates into CASSDRAGGAVRETQYF.

A single count supports this clone. V usage is TRBV19 and J usage is TRBJ2-6; 8 bases line up with TRBD1. This CDR3 region has 20 residues. Per the germline V gene, CDR1 is LNHDA and CDR2 is SQIVND (reference sequence). V was clipped by 8 bases and J by 0 bases; unmatched bases: 18. The CDR3, as DNA: TGTGCCAGTGGGGCCCTGAGAAGGGGACAGGCGTTCTCTGGGGCCAACGTCCTGACTTTC. It specifies CASGALRRGQAFSGANVLTF.

This chain joins TRBV11-2 and TRBJ2-5, with no clear D. Trimming shortened V by 1 base and J by 1 base, and 7 bases separated the two germline ends. Per the germline V gene, CDR1 is SGHAT and CDR2 is FQNNGV. This CDR3 is built from 14 residues. The CDR3 is CASSLVLAQETQYF. In nucleotides, the CDR3 is TGTGCCAGCAGCTTAGTTTTGGCCCAAGAGACCCAGTACTTC.

With regard to this clone: One junction end disagrees with the germline gene, perhaps due to a read error. This rearrangement joins TRBV6-1 to TRBJ1-5; D remains ambiguous. The CDR3 sequence is 13 residues long. Germline CDR1 MNHNS, CDR2 SASEGT. The CDR3 is CASSALESGVKYF. CDR3 sequence (DNA): TGTGCCAGCAGTGCCTTAGAGTCAGGCGTTAAGTATTTT.

The chain uses TRBV6-5 and TRBJ1-3; D unclear. Per germline, CDR1 MNHEY and CDR2 SVGAGI. The CDR3 is 15 residues long. Trimming took off 2 bases at V and 0 bases at J, with 8 bases between the two ends. As DNA, the CDR3 is TGTGCCAGCAGTTACAATAGGAACTCTGGAAACACCATATATTTT. Amino acid sequence: CASSYNRNSGNTIYF.

The rearrangement joins TRBV2 to TRBJ1-2, with D maybe TRBD1 (5 bases). Germline loops: CDR1 SNHLY, CDR2 FYNNEI. The CDR3 runs 13 residues. V was cut by 3 bases and J by 6 bases, with 11 bases left in between. CDR3 sequence reads: CASSDQGIDGYTF. DNA of the CDR3: TGTGCCAGCAGTGATCAGGGAATAGATGGCTACACCTTC. The complete variable domain, with remaining parts taken from reference TRBV2 and TRBJ1-2, reads EPEVTQTPSHQVTQMGQEVILRCVPISNHLYFYWYRQILGQKVEFLVSFYNNEISEKSEIFDDQFSVERPDGSNFTLKIRSTKLEDSAMYFCASSDQGIDGYTFGSGTRLTVV.